The rows below give T cell receptor beta chains drawn from one sample of a study of cytomegalovirus exposure and HLA in healthy donors. Repertoires were generated with immunoSEQ multiplex PCR, while TCRdb's copy carries only in-frame clones and drops some. This sample's table reports roughly 120,000 clones. The material sequenced was PBMCs. The receptors were sampled from a man aged 18 to 29 in good health and CMV-seronegative. The CDR3 runs from the conserved cysteine through the conserved F or W.

TRBV19	TRBJ2-7	CASSIFTQVGGEQYF
TRBV28	TRBJ2-7	CASSYSSGKVYEQYF
TRBV29-1	TRBJ2-3	CSVEGWAGEGSDTQYF
TRBV12-5	TRBJ2-3	CASGLGLHADTQYF
TRBV29-1	TRBJ2-7	CSAPDGGGRRQYF
TRBV5-1	TRBJ1-2	CASSLIQGLTSVYTF
TRBV7-8	TRBJ2-1	CASSPSGTSGREYNEQFF
TRBV6-1	TRBJ2-3	CASVSGTGWADTQYF
TRBV6-1	TRBJ1-6	CASSGRDRYNSPLHF
TRBV5-6	TRBJ2-7	CASSLASGTVSYEQYF
TRBV2	TRBJ1-5	CASSGPQPQHF
TRBV2	TRBJ1-5	CASRTRRDSNQPQHF
TRBV28	TRBJ2-7	CASSLTSGSSYEQYF
TRBV19	TRBJ1-1	CASKQGGEGEAFF
TRBV15	TRBJ1-2	CATSRDFWGQGTSYTF
TRBV28	TRBJ2-7	CASSFSHRLYEQYF
TRBV5-1	TRBJ2-1	CASSFPGTGGLNEQFF
TRBV19	TRBJ1-5	CASSIGGDQPQHF
TRBV5-1	TRBJ2-5	CASSPQLLASQETQYF
TRBV11-2	TRBJ1-2	CASSLDYGSSSPEDHGYTF
TRBV5-6	TRBJ2-7	CATQHNPAYEQYF
TRBV21-1	TRBJ1-2	CASSKVPDSLNYGYTF
TRBV9	TRBJ2-7	CASSVDLDRNYEQYF
TRBV7-9	TRBJ2-1	CASSLRTGTPFSEQFF
TRBV29-1	TRBJ2-6	CSVSTAGVPGANVLTF
TRBV5-1	TRBJ2-7	CASSPAGGQDEQYF
TRBV9	TRBJ1-1	CASSVVGAYTEAFF
TRBV5-8	TRBJ1-5	CASSLGVGGSIQPQHF
TRBV19	TRBJ2-7	CASSRSPGQGHEQYF
TRBV28	TRBJ2-1	CASSSRDYINEQFF
TRBV4-1	TRBJ2-7	CASSPQGEGVAYEQYF
TRBV5-1	TRBJ2-2	CATRLGGSFTGELFF
TRBV30	TRBJ1-3	CAWGTGYGNTIYF
TRBV6-5	TRBJ1-2	CATQRPNYGYTF
TRBV5-4	TRBJ2-3	CASRAGSGADTQYF
TRBV6-1	TRBJ2-5	CASTHRGFQETQYF
TRBV5-1	TRBJ1-2	CASSLAGRGGQSYGYTF
TRBV7-9	TRBJ1-5	CAGGAGGSQPQHF
TRBV28	TRBJ1-2	CASNSGQGISGYTF
TRBV5-1	TRBJ1-5	CASSLGGGRQPQHF
TRBV28	TRBJ1-5	CASSPNPGQRNQPQHF
TRBV5-5	TRBJ2-7	CASSLAGGANEQYF
TRBV5-1	TRBJ2-5	CASSPTVADGGTQYF
TRBV14	TRBJ1-1	CASSPYQGARVEAFF
TRBV9	TRBJ2-5	CASSVDLAGGLQETQYF
TRBV9	TRBJ2-2	CATREGHNIGELFF
TRBV11-2	TRBJ1-5	CASSLGIQGNQPQHF
TRBV5-1	TRBJ2-2	CASSLGQGDTGELFF
TRBV6-1	TRBJ2-2	CASSDRGRNGELFF
TRBV5-1	TRBJ2-1	CASSSLNRGPEQFF
TRBV7-3	TRBJ2-5	CASSPGVGEGKTQYF
TRBV5-6	TRBJ2-3	CASSQVGQSTDTQYF
TRBV7-2	TRBJ2-7	CASSLRALAAEQYF
TRBV30	TRBJ1-2	CAWSRHRDRARYGYTF
TRBV29-1	TRBJ1-3	CSVSETSGNTIYF
TRBV28	TRBJ1-4	CASHGQGDEKLFF
TRBV11-2	TRBJ2-7	CASSPGTAPYEQYF
TRBV5-8	TRBJ1-4	CASSVGQTEKLFF
TRBV5-6	TRBJ2-1	CASSLGTGTFDEQFF
TRBV4-1	TRBJ2-7	CASSPSAGGSYEQYF